Described below is a single T cell receptor beta chain sequence and its context. Individuals aged roughly 18 to 95 years were recruited from approximately 24 US areas. Original processing notes: Amplification of reference gene primers was used by the study to estimate nucleated cell counts. Sequenced by immunoSEQ multiplex PCR; TCRdb stores in-frame clones only, minus some. V and J calls and clone size are as listed in that table; D and trimming were resolved from the DNA. The sample holds around 250,000 clones; approximately 90% are singletons and the top ten take over 4%. This record belongs to a study of blood T cell repertoires in COVID-19. Study at large: Italy, Spain and the United States were the sources of the convalescent and acute COVID-19 samples. PBMCs, B-cell-depleted T cells, or T cells provided the cDNA or gDNA that made up the material.

Material for sequencing was PBMCs or T cells enriched from blood (not recorded which). The TCR comes from a woman aged 25 to 39 with acute COVID-19.

This CDR3 is CASSTPSTDTQYF. DNA for the CDR3: TGTGCCAGCAGCACTCCTAGCACAGATACGCAGTATTTT. This chain uses TRBV11-3 with TRBJ2-3, with D unclear. The CDR3 is 13 amino acids. The germline V gene has CDR1 SGHNT and CDR2 YENEEA. V dropped 5 bases and J dropped 0 bases, with 6 bases sitting between them.